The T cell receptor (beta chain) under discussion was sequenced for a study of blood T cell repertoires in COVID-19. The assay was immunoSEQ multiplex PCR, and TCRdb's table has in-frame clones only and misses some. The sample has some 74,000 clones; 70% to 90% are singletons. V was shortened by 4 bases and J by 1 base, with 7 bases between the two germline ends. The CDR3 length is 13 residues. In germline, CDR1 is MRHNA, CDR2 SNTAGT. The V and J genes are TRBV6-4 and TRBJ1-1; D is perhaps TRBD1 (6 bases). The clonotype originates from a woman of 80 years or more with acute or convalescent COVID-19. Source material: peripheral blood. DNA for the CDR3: TGTGCCAGCAGTGCAGGGGAGAACACTGAAGCTTTCTTT. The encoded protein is CASSAGENTEAFF.